Sequencing of this TCR beta chain was carried out in a study of Graves' ophthalmopathy and Graves' hyperthyroidism. Patients in the hyperthyroidism group, adults aged 18 to 65, were newly diagnosed, under 2 months' duration. Excluded were patients with other autoimmune diseases, uncontrolled infections, pregnancy or lactation. Beta-chain TCR CDR3 regions were amplified from RNA transcripts. RT-PCR in the first round used HTBI primers; a second-round multiplex PCR followed. A single record per CDR3 protein comes from TCRdb applying MiXCR to the multiplex PCR reads. The sample consists of a few hundred thousand distinct CDR3 sequences, 15% of them appearing once. This clonotype was seen ten or more times. The germline gives CDR1 LNHDA, CDR2 SQIVND (reference sequence). The ends lost 4 bases at V and 0 bases at J; junction bases unmatched: 5. The CDR3 extends over 17 amino acids.

This sequence joins TRBV19 and TRBJ1-6, with 8 bases lining up with TRBD1. The clonotype comes from a woman under 30 with stable Graves' hyperthyroidism. The material sequenced was peripheral blood. CDR3 protein: CASSTRQGSSYNSPLHF. CDR3 sequence (DNA): TGTGCCAGTAGTACCCGACAGGGGAGCTCCTATAATTCACCCCTCCACTTT.